These T cell receptor beta chains were read from a single sample in a study of spatial heterogeneity in lung cancer. TCRdb ran MiXCR on the 5' RACE reads and lists one entry per CDR3 protein. This table has fewer than 55,000 distinct CDR3 sequences, around 6.7% appearing once. The source was PBMCs, collected at follow-up. The receptors shown here come from a female donor with early-stage non-small cell lung cancer. Both conserved end residues are part of each CDR3. D genes are given only for firm matches. A row's size may be missing; if present it is once, few, many or a size class.

13,TRBV18,TRBJ1-1,.,.,CASSPTRNTEAFF,TGTGCCAGCTCACCCACGAGGAACACTGAAGCTTTCTTT
17,TRBV6-2/TRBV6-3,TRBJ2-5,.,.,CASSYSGDYLPQETQYF,TGTGCCAGCAGTTACTCGGGCGACTATCTCCCACAAGAGACCCAGTACTTC
12,TRBV7-2,TRBJ2-3,.,many,CASSPHSDTQYF,TGTGCCAGCAGCCCCCACAGCGATACGCAGTATTTT
15,TRBV10-1,TRBJ2-2,.,few,CASSEYGLNTGELFF,TGCGCCAGCAGTGAGTACGGACTAAACACCGGGGAGCTGTTTTTT
15,TRBV6-6,TRBJ2-7,.,few,CASRTGTPASYEQYF,TGTGCCAGCAGAACCGGGACTCCTGCCTCCTACGAGCAGTACTTC
13,TRBV10-1,TRBJ1-1,.,few,CASRMTENTEAFF,TGCGCCAGCAGAATGACAGAGAACACTGAAGCTTTCTTT
13,TRBV2,TRBJ1-1,.,few,CASRMTEKAEAFF,TGTGCCAGCAGGATGACAGAAAAGGCTGAAGCTTTCTTT
14,TRBV30,TRBJ1-3,.,.,CAWSVGPSGNTIYF,TGTGCCTGGAGTGTAGGGCCAAGCGGGAACACCATATATTTT
14,TRBV2,TRBJ2-2,.,.,CASSEGRLSGELFF,TGTGCCAGCAGTGAGGGTAGATTAAGCGGGGAGCTGTTTTTT
16,TRBV5-1,TRBJ2-7,TRBD1,many,CASSLEPRGSLYEQYF,TGCGCCAGCAGCTTGGAACCCAGGGGGAGCCTTTACGAGCAGTACTTC
17,TRBV4-1,TRBJ1-5,.,.,CASSPGDRSGRNQPQHF,TGCGCCAGCAGCCCAGGAGACCGTAGTGGAAGGAATCAGCCCCAGCATTTT
15,TRBV7-2,TRBJ1-6,.,many,CASSLFGGENSPLHF,TGTGCCAGCAGCTTATTTGGGGGTGAGAATTCACCCCTCCACTTT
15,TRBV5-1,TRBJ1-6,TRBD1,many,CASSRDRALNSPLHF,TGCGCCAGCAGCCGGGACAGGGCCCTTAATTCACCCCTCCACTTT
13,TRBV6-5,TRBJ2-1,.,few,CASSPSRVGEQFF,TGTGCCAGCAGTCCTTCCAGGGTGGGTGAGCAGTTCTTC
14,TRBV29-1,TRBJ1-1,.,few,CSVHKGGINTEAFF,TGCAGCGTTCATAAAGGGGGTATAAACACTGAAGCTTTCTTT
14,TRBV18,TRBJ2-6,.,few,CASSADSGANVLTF,TGTGCCAGCTCAGCAGACTCTGGGGCCAACGTCCTGACTTTC
14,TRBV5-1,TRBJ2-5,.,many,CASSLEYGRSTQYF,TGCGCCAGCAGCTTGGAATACGGCAGGAGTACCCAGTACTTC
17,TRBV7-2,TRBJ1-1,TRBD1,.,CASSNGQGGRGNTEAFF,TGTGCCAGCAGCAACGGACAGGGAGGAAGGGGGAACACTGAAGCTTTCTTT
16,TRBV20-1,TRBJ2-5,.,many,CSAGGAWGSGQETQYF,TGCAGTGCTGGGGGCGCTTGGGGGTCGGGGCAAGAGACCCAGTACTTC
14,TRBV5-1,TRBJ1-1,.,.,CASSLRDPGTEAFF,TGCGCCAGCAGCCTAAGGGACCCCGGGACTGAAGCTTTCTTT
12,TRBV7-2,TRBJ1-1,.,many,CASSLYRGPAFF,TGTGCCAGCAGCTTATATCGGGGACCGGCTTTCTTT
17,TRBV5-1,TRBJ2-6,.,few,CASSRDGGFSGANVLTF,TGCGCCAGCAGTCGAGATGGAGGCTTCTCTGGGGCCAACGTCCTGACTTTC
10,TRBV20-1,TRBJ2-5,.,few,CSAWGETQYF,TGCAGTGCTTGGGGTGAGACCCAGTACTTC
14,TRBV20-1,TRBJ2-1,.,many,CSATTPFAYNEQFF,TGCAGTGCTACGACCCCCTTCGCCTACAATGAGCAGTTCTTC
16,TRBV2,TRBJ1-1,.,few,CASSKGGHKLNTEAFF,TGTGCCAGCAGTAAAGGAGGACACAAATTGAACACTGAAGCTTTCTTT
15,TRBV4-3,TRBJ2-7,.,few,CASSQVIGASYEQYF,TGCGCCAGCAGCCAAGTTATCGGGGCCTCCTACGAGCAGTACTTC
15,TRBV25-1,TRBJ2-7,TRBD2,.,CASSAPGGGTYEQYF,TGTGCCAGCAGTGCCCCGGGGGGAGGTACCTACGAGCAGTACTTC
12,TRBV20-1,TRBJ1-2,.,many,CSARVGGYGYTF,TGCAGTGCTAGAGTGGGGGGCTATGGCTACACCTTC
17,TRBV4-1,TRBJ2-6,TRBD1,many,CASSQGLTGVGANVLTF,TGCGCCAGCAGCCAGGGCCTCACAGGGGTTGGGGCCAACGTCCTGACTTTC
15,TRBV12-3/TRBV12-4,TRBJ2-7,.,.,CASSPRPEGYYEQYF,TGTGCCAGCAGTCCCCGCCCGGAGGGGTACTACGAGCAGTACTTC
16,TRBV6-5,TRBJ1-2,TRBD1,few,CASSYNTGARDYGYTF,TGTGCCAGCAGTTACAACACAGGGGCAAGAGACTATGGCTACACCTTC
14,TRBV20-1,TRBJ2-7,TRBD1,few,CSARDRTGFYEQYF,TGCAGTGCTAGAGATCGGACAGGTTTTTACGAGCAGTACTTC
14,TRBV7-8,TRBJ2-5,.,few,CASSLRAGAETQYF,TGTGCCAGCAGCTTAAGGGCGGGGGCAGAGACCCAGTACTTC
15,TRBV7-9,TRBJ1-5,.,many,CASSSGEVRAQPQHF,TGTGCCAGCAGCTCCGGGGAGGTGAGGGCTCAGCCCCAGCATTTT
16,TRBV7-9,TRBJ2-7,TRBD1,few,CASSAGGQGRSNEQYF,TGTGCCAGCAGCGCAGGGGGACAGGGAAGAAGCAACGAGCAGTACTTC
16,TRBV7-2,TRBJ2-3,TRBD2,many,CASSYTGGQITDTQYF,TGTGCCAGCAGCTACACGGGGGGGCAAATCACAGATACGCAGTATTTT
14,TRBV5-6,TRBJ1-3,.,.,CASSLYRVGHTIYF,TGTGCCAGCAGCTTGTACAGGGTTGGGCACACCATATATTTT
13,TRBV7-3,TRBJ2-7,.,.,CASSLKGRSEQYF,TGTGCCAGCAGCTTAAAGGGACGGAGCGAGCAGTACTTC
14,TRBV5-1,TRBJ2-1,TRBD1,many,CASSLGTGYNEQFF,TGCGCCAGCAGCTTGGGGACAGGGTACAATGAGCAGTTCTTC
16,TRBV7-9,TRBJ1-4,TRBD1,.,CASSGGRGPANEKLFF,TGTGCCAGCAGCGGCGGCAGGGGGCCGGCTAATGAAAAACTGTTTTTT